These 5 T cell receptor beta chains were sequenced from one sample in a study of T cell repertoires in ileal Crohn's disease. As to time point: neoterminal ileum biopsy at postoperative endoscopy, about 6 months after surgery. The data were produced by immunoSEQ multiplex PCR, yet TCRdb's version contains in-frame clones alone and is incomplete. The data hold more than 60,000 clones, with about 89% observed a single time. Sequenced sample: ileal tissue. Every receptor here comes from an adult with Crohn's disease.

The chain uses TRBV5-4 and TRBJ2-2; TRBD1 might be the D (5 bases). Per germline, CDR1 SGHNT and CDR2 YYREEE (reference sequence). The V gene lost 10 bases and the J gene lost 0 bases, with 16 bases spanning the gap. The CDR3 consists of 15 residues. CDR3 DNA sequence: TGTGCCGCCTCGTGGATCAGGGCGAACACCGGGGAGCTGTTTTTT. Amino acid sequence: CAASWIRANTGELFF.

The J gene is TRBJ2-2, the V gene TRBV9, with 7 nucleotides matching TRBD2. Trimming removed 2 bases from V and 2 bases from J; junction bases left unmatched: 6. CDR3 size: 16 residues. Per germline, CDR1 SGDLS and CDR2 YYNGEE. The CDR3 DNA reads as TGTGCCAGCAGCGTTCCAGCGGGAAAAAACACCGGGGAGCTGTTTTTT. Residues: CASSVPAGKNTGELFF. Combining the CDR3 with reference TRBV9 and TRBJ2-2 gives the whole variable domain DSGVTQTPKHLITATGQRVTLRCSPRSGDLSVYWYQQSLDQGLQFLIQYYNGEERAKGNILERFSAQQFPDLHSELNLSSLELGDSALYFCASSVPAGKNTGELFFGEGSRLTVL.

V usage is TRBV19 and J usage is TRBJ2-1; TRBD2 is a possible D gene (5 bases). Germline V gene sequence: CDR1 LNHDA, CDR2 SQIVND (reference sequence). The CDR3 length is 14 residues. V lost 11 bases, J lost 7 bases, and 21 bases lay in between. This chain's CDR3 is CASYSPGSRNEQFF. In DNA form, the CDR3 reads TGTGCCTCCTACTCGCCGGGGAGTCGGAATGAGCAGTTCTTC. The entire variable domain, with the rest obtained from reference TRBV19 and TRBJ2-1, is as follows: DGGITQSPKYLFRKEGQNVTLSCEQNLNHDAMYWYRQDPGQGLRLIYYSQIVNDFQKGDIAEGYSVSREKKESFPLTVTSAQKNPTAFYLCASYSPGSRNEQFFGPGTRLTVL.

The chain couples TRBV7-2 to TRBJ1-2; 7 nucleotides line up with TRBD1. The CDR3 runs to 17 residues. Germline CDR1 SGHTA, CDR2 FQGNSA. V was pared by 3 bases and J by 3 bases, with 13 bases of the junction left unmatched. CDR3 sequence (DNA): TGTGCCAGCAGCTTTGAATTGACAGGGAGTGGCTACTATGGCTACACCTTC. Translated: CASSFELTGSGYYGYTF.

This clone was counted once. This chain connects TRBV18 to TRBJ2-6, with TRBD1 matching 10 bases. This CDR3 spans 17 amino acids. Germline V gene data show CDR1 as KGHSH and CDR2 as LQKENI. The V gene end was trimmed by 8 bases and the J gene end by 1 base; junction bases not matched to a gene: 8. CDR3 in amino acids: CASTGDRGKSGANVLTF. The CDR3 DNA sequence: TGTGCCAGCACGGGGGACAGGGGCAAATCTGGGGCCAACGTCCTGACTTTC.